This is a list of T cell receptor beta chains from one sample in a study of blood T cell repertoires in COVID-19. This table comes from immunoSEQ multiplex PCR, and its TCRdb copy is limited to in-frame clones, with some not included. The sample carries roughly 170,000 clones, approximately 79% recorded once. The sample comprised peripheral blood. These receptors originate from a woman between 55 and 75 years old with COVID-19, enrolled during active disease. Each CDR3 is given with its conserved first and last residue. Fields, in order: J gene, D gene, CDR3 length, clone size, V gene, CDR3 DNA, CDR3 protein. A D gene is named only where the DNA matches it firmly. For some rows the clone size is stated as once, few or many, or as a class when expanded; others skip it.

J gene: TRBJ2-5; D gene: TRBD1; CDR3 length: 16; clone size: -; V gene: TRBV4-1; CDR3 DNA: TGCGCCAGCAGCCAAGAATGGACAGGGTATCAAGAGACCCAGTACTTC; CDR3 protein: CASSQEWTGYQETQYF
J gene: TRBJ1-1; D gene: TRBD1; CDR3 length: 16; clone size: -; V gene: TRBV27; CDR3 DNA: TGTGCCAGCAGCCGATCTACAGGGGTGGTGAACACTGAAGCTTTCTTT; CDR3 protein: CASSRSTGVVNTEAFF
J gene: TRBJ2-1; D gene: TRBD2; CDR3 length: 16; clone size: -; V gene: TRBV6-6; CDR3 DNA: TGTGCCAGCAGTCCGACTAGCGGGGGGGCAGGCAATGAGCAGTTCTTC; CDR3 protein: CASSPTSGGAGNEQFF
J gene: TRBJ2-5; D gene: TRBD1; CDR3 length: 14; clone size: -; V gene: TRBV13; CDR3 DNA: TGTGCCAGCAGCCGCGGACAGGGGGGAGAGACCCAGTACTTC; CDR3 protein: CASSRGQGGETQYF
J gene: TRBJ2-2; D gene: -; CDR3 length: 12; clone size: once; V gene: TRBV3-1/TRBV3-2; CDR3 DNA: TGTGCCAGCAGACAAACAGGGGGGGAGCTGTTTTTT; CDR3 protein: CASRQTGGELFF
J gene: TRBJ2-7; D gene: -; CDR3 length: 13; clone size: -; V gene: TRBV7-2; CDR3 DNA: TGTGCCAGCAGCCCGTACCTAGAAGGCGAGCAGTACTTC; CDR3 protein: CASSPYLEGEQYF
J gene: TRBJ1-5; D gene: -; CDR3 length: 14; clone size: -; V gene: TRBV3-1/TRBV3-2; CDR3 DNA: TGTGCCAGCAGCCACAGGGGTGGCAATCAGCCCCAGCATTTT; CDR3 protein: CASSHRGGNQPQHF
J gene: TRBJ1-5; D gene: -; CDR3 length: 14; clone size: -; V gene: TRBV19; CDR3 DNA: TGTGCCAGTAGTATAGCGGCAGGTGGGCAGCCCCAGCATTTT; CDR3 protein: CASSIAAGGQPQHF
J gene: TRBJ1-6; D gene: -; CDR3 length: 16; clone size: -; V gene: TRBV5-1; CDR3 DNA: TGCGCCAGCAGCTTGGGAGGCGGTTCGGAGGATTCACCCCTCCACTTT; CDR3 protein: CASSLGGGSEDSPLHF
J gene: TRBJ2-7; D gene: -; CDR3 length: 10; clone size: -; V gene: TRBV6-5; CDR3 DNA: TGTGCCACCGGTATTCACGAGCAGTACTTC; CDR3 protein: CATGIHEQYF
J gene: TRBJ2-7; D gene: TRBD2; CDR3 length: 16; clone size: -; V gene: TRBV4-2; CDR3 DNA: TGTGCCAGCAGCCAAGAGCCTAGCGGGCTCACCTACGAGCAGTACTTC; CDR3 protein: CASSQEPSGLTYEQYF
J gene: TRBJ1-2; D gene: -; CDR3 length: 15; clone size: -; V gene: TRBV19; CDR3 DNA: TGTGCCAGTAGTATAGACCCAGGGCGCGCGTCCGGCTACACCTTC; CDR3 protein: CASSIDPGRASGYTF
J gene: TRBJ2-2; D gene: -; CDR3 length: 13; clone size: -; V gene: TRBV5-1; CDR3 DNA: TGCGCCAGCAGTGGACAAAACACCGGGGAGCTGTTTTTT; CDR3 protein: CASSGQNTGELFF
J gene: TRBJ2-6; D gene: -; CDR3 length: 15; clone size: -; V gene: TRBV28; CDR3 DNA: TGTGCCAGCAGTTTACTAGACTCTGGGGCCAACGTCCTGACTTTC; CDR3 protein: CASSLLDSGANVLTF
J gene: TRBJ2-7; D gene: -; CDR3 length: 13; clone size: -; V gene: TRBV11-1; CDR3 DNA: TGTGCCAGCAGCTTCCGGCAGGGGACCGAGCAGTACTTC; CDR3 protein: CASSFRQGTEQYF
J gene: TRBJ2-3; D gene: -; CDR3 length: 16; clone size: -; V gene: TRBV9; CDR3 DNA: TGTGCCAGCAGCTCCGTAGGGGGATCTAGCACAGATACGCAGTATTTT; CDR3 protein: CASSSVGGSSTDTQYF
J gene: TRBJ2-7; D gene: -; CDR3 length: 15; clone size: -; V gene: TRBV3-1/TRBV3-2; CDR3 DNA: TGTGCCAGCAGCCAAGGGTTACAGGGCTCCCACGAGCAGTACTTC; CDR3 protein: CASSQGLQGSHEQYF
J gene: TRBJ1-1; D gene: -; CDR3 length: 14; clone size: -; V gene: TRBV7-9; CDR3 DNA: TGTGCCACTCCTGAGGAGGGGAGTAACGCTGAAGCTTTCTTT; CDR3 protein: CATPEEGSNAEAFF
J gene: TRBJ1-1; D gene: -; CDR3 length: 14; clone size: -; V gene: TRBV5-6; CDR3 DNA: TGTGCCAGCAGCCCGACAGTCATGAACACTGAAGCTTTCTTT; CDR3 protein: CASSPTVMNTEAFF
J gene: TRBJ2-3; D gene: -; CDR3 length: 16; clone size: -; V gene: TRBV13; CDR3 DNA: TGTGCCAGCAGCCACAGGGCCCTCGGCAGCACAGATACGCAGTATTTT; CDR3 protein: CASSHRALGSTDTQYF
J gene: TRBJ2-5; D gene: TRBD2; CDR3 length: 20; clone size: -; V gene: TRBV4-2; CDR3 DNA: TGTGCCAGCAGCCAATACCCCGTTTCTGGAGCGGGGGGTCGCCAAGAGACCCAGTACTTC; CDR3 protein: CASSQYPVSGAGGRQETQYF
J gene: TRBJ2-5; D gene: -; CDR3 length: 13; clone size: -; V gene: TRBV7-3; CDR3 DNA: TGTGCCAGCAGCTTAAACAGGGAAGAGACCCAGTACTTC; CDR3 protein: CASSLNREETQYF